This note documents a single TCR beta chain sequence. The antigen is not known. CDR3 size: 16 residues. Germline V gives CDR1 SGHRS, CDR2 YFSETQ. Losses at the gene ends were 1 base for V and 5 bases for J; bases not matched to a gene: 5. These data come from a study of regulatory T cells in long-lasting Graves disease. Assembly of TCR beta libraries relied on iRepertoire HTBI primers together with Arm-PCR of CDR3 regions. One entry per CDR3 protein results from TCRdb running MiXCR on the multiplex PCR reads. The table records some 500,000 distinct CDR3 sequences, roughly a sixth of them present only once. Notes on the study in general: Lower TCR diversity was seen in persistent Graves' patients than in newly diagnosed ones. Among persistent patients, a larger number of public clonotypes were shared (about 3,000) than among newly diagnosed patients (under 1,000).

Stated time point: newly diagnosed GD, antithyroid drugs for less than 3 months. With RNA extracted from PBMCs as input, the TCR library was made. The same data also went into a second study, on T cells in Graves' hyperthyroidism and ophthalmopathy. Per that study: The blood repertoire included most of the expanded thyroid clonotypes above 0.001. Separating ophthalmopathy from stable hyperthyroidism was achieved by a 13 V-J model.

This clonotype was sampled from a woman aged 35-65 years with Graves disease. The source was peripheral blood mononuclear cells (PBMCs), collected at new diagnosis, from a patient treated with antithyroid drugs. V gene TRBV5-1 combines with J gene TRBJ2-1; 11 bases align to TRBD2. The CDR3 coding sequence is TGCGCCAGCAGCTTGACTACTAGCGGGGGCCACAATGAGCAGTTCTTC. Translating gives CASSLTTSGGHNEQFF. Full variable domain (outside the CDR3, taken from reference TRBV5-1 and TRBJ2-1): KAGVTQTPRYLIKTRGQQVTLSCSPISGHRSVSWYQQTPGQGLQFLFEYFSETQRNKGNFPGRFSGRQFSNSRSEMNVSTLELGDSALYLCASSLTTSGGHNEQFFGPGTRLTVL.